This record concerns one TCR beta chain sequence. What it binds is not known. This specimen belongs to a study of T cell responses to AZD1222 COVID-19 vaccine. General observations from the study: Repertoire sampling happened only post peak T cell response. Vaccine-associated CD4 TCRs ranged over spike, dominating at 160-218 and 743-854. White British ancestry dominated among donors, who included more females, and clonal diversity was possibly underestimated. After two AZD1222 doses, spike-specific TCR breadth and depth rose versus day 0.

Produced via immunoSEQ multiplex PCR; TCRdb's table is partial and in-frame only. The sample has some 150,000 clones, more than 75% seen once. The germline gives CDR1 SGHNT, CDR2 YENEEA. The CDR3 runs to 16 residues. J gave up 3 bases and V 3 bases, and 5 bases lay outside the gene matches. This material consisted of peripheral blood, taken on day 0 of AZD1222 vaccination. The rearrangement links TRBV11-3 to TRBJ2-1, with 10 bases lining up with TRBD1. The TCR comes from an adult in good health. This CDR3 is CASSFSGTGDYNEQFF. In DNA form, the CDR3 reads TGTGCCAGCAGCTTCTCCGGGACAGGGGACTACAATGAGCAGTTCTTC.